This is a list of T cell receptor beta chains from one sample in a study of CD8 T cells in Susac syndrome. TCRdb reanalysed the immunoSEQ multiplex PCR reads using MiXCR and keeps one entry per CDR3 protein. The sample carries around 50,000 distinct CDR3 sequences, approximately 92% recorded once. Sequences were obtained from CD8+ T cells from PBMCs. These TCRs come from a human donor in good health. CDR3s include the opening cysteine and the closing phenylalanine or tryptophan. Rows may omit the clone size; those that give it use once, few, many or a size class.

size	V	CDR3
NA	TRBV7-8	CASSPSGVSYEQYF
NA	TRBV29-1	CSVEPMNTEAFF
NA	TRBV6-4	CASIYPSGTGDGEQFF
NA	TRBV12-3/TRBV12-4	CASSLSLGSCFF
once	TRBV6-1	CASSETATYEQYF
few	TRBV5-1	CASSLGLYAVLYDEQFF
NA	TRBV6-2/TRBV6-3	CASSPRDSSLRLAGGQFF
NA	TRBV3-1	CASSQNALAGETSYNEQFF
NA	TRBV12-3/TRBV12-4	CASSFNYEQYF
NA	TRBV27	CASSLSGGGMANEQFF
NA	TRBV4-3	CASSQDSRQLYEQYF
once	TRBV7-9	CASSSWEVASTGEQFF
few	TRBV6-1	CASSAWPTQYF
NA	TRBV12-5	CASGPSTAPYNEQFF
NA	TRBV7-9	CASSFGGQGKETQYF
NA	TRBV6-5	CASSYSYRGRFEKLFF
NA	TRBV3-1	CASSPGQGSFAEQYF
NA	TRBV6-2/TRBV6-3	CASSYSSGSSYEQYF
NA	TRBV29-1	CSVVDLYGYTF
NA	TRBV23-1	CASSRATTGWGETQYF
once	TRBV27	CASTGEGGDEQFF
NA	TRBV19	CASSPGTASNQPQHF
NA	TRBV27	CASSSLTKGYGRDDYEQYF
NA	TRBV16	CASSQAGSVNTEAFF
NA	TRBV23-1	CASSPPGVGTDTQYF
few	TRBV3-1	CASSQDGRRARDEQYF
NA	TRBV14	CASSQGSHRANGYTF
NA	TRBV4-1	CASSQPGQGTSGRMGQSYNEQFF
NA	TRBV6-2/TRBV6-3	CASSQTSASYEQYF
NA	TRBV7-9	CASSPMNPEQYF
NA	TRBV4-1	CASSQGTPSYEQYF
NA	TRBV30	CAWAPPAGTSWEQFF
NA	TRBV6-2/TRBV6-3	CASRGHPEDYTF
NA	TRBV7-9	CASSPGIRGEKLFF
NA	TRBV27	CASSPGTRSHEQFF
NA	TRBV5-5	CASSLVSQGDREKLFF
NA	TRBV19	CASSNPDTQYGYTF
NA	TRBV5-1	CASSVMGQGGNNEQFF
NA	TRBV7-6	CASSLATGGEQYF
NA	TRBV2	CASGDVAYNEQFF
NA	TRBV27	CASSPQGLGNTIYF
NA	TRBV27	CASKTGQQPTGELFF
NA	TRBV29-1	CSVDAGDADTQYF
NA	TRBV7-9	CASSRTESTEAFF
NA	TRBV9	CASSVSRERDTQYF
NA	TRBV6-2/TRBV6-3	CASSYSGTGINEQFF
NA	TRBV4-3	CASSQEPGRAHEQYF
NA	TRBV30	CAWSLGGDEQFF
NA	TRBV5-6	CASSRQEEGDYGYTF
NA	TRBV29-1	CSVWTAGSGNTIYF
NA	TRBV20-1	CSATGQEGYHTEAFF
NA	TRBV12-3/TRBV12-4	CASSLAWSGRNTQYF
NA	TRBV29-1	CSGEADTQYF
NA	TRBV30	CAWSVFRGLYEQYF
NA	TRBV3-1	CASSQQAGGGELFF
NA	TRBV11-2	CASSDTGTGGLLAYEQYF
NA	TRBV28	CASSANHKLEGGDTQYF